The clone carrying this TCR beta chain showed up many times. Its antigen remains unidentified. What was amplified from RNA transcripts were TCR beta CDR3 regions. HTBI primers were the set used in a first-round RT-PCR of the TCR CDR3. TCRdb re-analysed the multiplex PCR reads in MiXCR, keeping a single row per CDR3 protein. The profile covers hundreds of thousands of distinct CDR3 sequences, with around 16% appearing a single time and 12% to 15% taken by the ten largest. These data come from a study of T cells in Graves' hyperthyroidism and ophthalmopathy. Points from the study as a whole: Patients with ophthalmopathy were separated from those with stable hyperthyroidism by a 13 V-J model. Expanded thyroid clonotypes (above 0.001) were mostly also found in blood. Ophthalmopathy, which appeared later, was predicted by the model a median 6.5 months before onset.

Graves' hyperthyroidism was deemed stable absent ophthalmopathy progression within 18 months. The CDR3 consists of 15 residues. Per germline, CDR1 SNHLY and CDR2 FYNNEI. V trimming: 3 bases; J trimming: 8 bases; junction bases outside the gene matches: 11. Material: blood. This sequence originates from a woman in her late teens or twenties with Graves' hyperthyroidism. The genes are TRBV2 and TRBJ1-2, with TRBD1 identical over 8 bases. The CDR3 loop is CASSDRTTGVGGYTF. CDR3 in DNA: TGTGCCAGCAGTGATCGAACGACAGGGGTGGGGGGCTACACCTTC.